These 10 T cell receptor beta chains were all obtained from the same sample, sequenced in a study of T cell changes during pregnancy in multiple sclerosis. Libraries were prepared by immunoSEQ multiplex PCR; TCRdb keeps only in-frame clonotypes and omits some of them. Of over 80,000 clones listed, 90% were seen once; the top ten hold roughly 0.79%. This specimen was peripheral blood, taken in the second trimester of pregnancy. The origin of the receptors is a female donor in good health, enrolled as a control in a pregnancy study.

The V gene is TRBV4-3, the J gene TRBJ2-5; D is possibly TRBD2 (5 bases). The V end was cut by 0 bases, the J end by 5 bases, with 13 bases between. This CDR3 region has 15 residues. Germline V gene sequence: CDR1 LGHNA, CDR2 YSLEER. CDR3 DNA: TGCGCCAGCAGCCAAGATTCAGCGGTCCGGGAGACCCAGTACTTC. This translates into CASSQDSAVRETQYF.

CDR3 DNA sequence: TGTGCCAGCAGCTTGCAGGGATCCGCCTATGGCTACACCTTC. The encoded protein is CASSLQGSAYGYTF. The chain carries TRBV5-4 and TRBJ1-2; D possibly corresponds to TRBD1 (5 bases). The CDR3 extends over 14 amino acids. V shed 1 base and J shed 4 bases, with 11 bases lying between them. Germline-derived CDR1 and CDR2 are SGHNT and YYREEE (reference sequence).

The table lists this clone with a count of one. This sequence joins TRBV19 and TRBJ1-5; D unresolved. The length of the CDR3 is 15 residues. The germline V and J ends were trimmed by 7 bases and 4 bases, with 17 bases remaining between them. Looked up from germline, CDR1 is LNHDA and CDR2 is SQIVND (reference sequence). The CDR3 reads CASTEGGRGNQPQHF. Here the CDR3 DNA reads TGTGCCAGTACTGAGGGCGGGCGAGGAAATCAGCCCCAGCATTTT.

The chain couples TRBV2 to TRBJ2-1; D might be TRBD1 (6 bases). Deletions cut 5 bases from V and 3 bases from J, with 14 bases between. The CDR3 loop spans 15 amino acids. Germline loops: CDR1 SNHLY, CDR2 FYNNEI. The CDR3 nucleotides are TGTGCCAGCAGTTTACAGGGCTGGGGCTACAATGAGCAGTTCTTC. Amino acids: CASSLQGWGYNEQFF. Filled out from reference TRBV2 and TRBJ2-1, the complete variable domain reads EPEVTQTPSHQVTQMGQEVILRCVPISNHLYFYWYRQILGQKVEFLVSFYNNEISEKSEIFDDQFSVERPDGSNFTLKIRSTKLEDSAMYFCASSLQGWGYNEQFFGPGTRLTVL.

This chain uses TRBV9 with TRBJ2-3; TRBD2 matches at 13 bases. The CDR3 spans 16 residues. The germline gives CDR1 SGDLS, CDR2 YYNGEE. Germline trimming cut 4 bases from V and 1 base from J; bases unmatched to any gene: 3. CDR3 protein: CASSSGLAGGTDTQYF. The CDR3 coding sequence is TGTGCCAGCAGCTCCGGACTAGCGGGGGGCACAGATACGCAGTATTTT.

The chain employs TRBV7-9 and TRBJ1-5; 8 bases are a match to TRBD1. The germline CDR1 and CDR2 sequences are SEHNR and FQNEAQ (reference sequence). The CDR3 extends over 14 amino acids. Trimming cost V 3 bases and J 6 bases; bases outside gene matches: 4. CDR3 in DNA: TGTGCCAGCAGCTTTACAGGGGGGGGTCAGCCCCAGCATTTT. Amino acids: CASSFTGGGQPQHF.

V gene TRBV11-2 combines with J gene TRBJ1-4; a possible D gene is TRBD1 (6 bases). The CDR3 has 14 residues. Between the trimmed V and J ends, which lost 5 bases and 7 bases, there was a span of 14 bases. CDR1 and CDR2 (germline): SGHAT, FQNNGV. The CDR3 protein is CASSPSTGFEKLFF. The CDR3, as DNA: TGTGCCAGCAGCCCCTCCACAGGGTTTGAAAAACTGTTTTTT.

The chain uses TRBV6-1 and TRBJ1-5; D unclear. Germline CDR1 MNHNS, CDR2 SASEGT. This CDR3 contains 16 residues. V lost 3 bases to trimming and J lost 6 bases, with 18 bases between them. CDR3 sequence: CASSDLPEPISQPQHF. In DNA, the CDR3 is TGTGCCAGCAGTGATTTGCCAGAACCGATTTCTCAGCCCCAGCATTTT.

This chain uses TRBV18 with TRBJ2-7, with D possibly TRBD1 on 6 matching bases. Trimming cost V 4 bases and J 2 bases, with 12 bases left between them. The CDR3 spans 14 residues. Germline V CDR1 and CDR2: KGHSH, LQKENI. The CDR3 coding sequence is TGTGCCAGCTCACAAGGAGCAGGGGCCTACGAGCAGTACTTC. It is translated as CASSQGAGAYEQYF.

As concerns this clone: Other DNA sequences in the sample encode the same CDR3. The chain recombines TRBV19 with TRBJ1-2; TRBD1 is a possible D gene (6 bases). The CDR3 has 13 amino acids. V lost 4 bases to trimming and J lost 2 bases, with 8 bases between them. Germline CDR1 LNHDA, CDR2 SQIVND (reference sequence). Here the CDR3 DNA reads TGTGCCAGTAGTACGGACAGCAACTATGGCTACACCTTC. It yields the protein CASSTDSNYGYTF.